This T cell receptor beta chain was found in a study of cytomegalovirus exposure and HLA in healthy donors (TCRdb year 2017). Concerning the study at large: An earlier analysis of around 600 of the donors reported 250 to 300 Gb of sequence data and more than 90 million unique TCR beta sequences from 150 million to 200 million T cells. An early release that covered more than 550 HLA-typed donors contained approximately 300 gigabases of sequencing data and approximately 85 million unique TCR sequences. Of the 300 to 400 genotyped donors, about 84% fell in the genetic ancestry cluster associated with self-reported Caucasian donors. The study aimed to test whether cataloging public T cell receptors could reveal signatures of past pathogen exposure. The T cell repertoires of 666 subjects were profiled by immunosequencing and related to cytomegalovirus serostatus. Along with the approximately 650-subject first cohort, a separate validation cohort of over a hundred different subjects was used. High-throughput TCR immunosequencing, statistical association of individual TCRs with disease status, and machine learning were combined to predict cytomegalovirus infection status. To study patterns of TCR occurrence, a later analysis re-analyzed previously published TCR beta repertoires from 700 or so donors and added high-resolution HLA genotyping. Rather than using new phenotypic data, the later analysis identified candidate immune exposures from TCR beta sequences and from how often those sequences occurred across donors. To decide whether each TCR beta V gene segment behaved as functional or pseudogenic, an earlier analysis of nearly 600 of the donors relied on high-throughput TCR beta sequencing. Donor age, sex, ethnicity and CMV serostatus were compiled together with the repertoire data. In a later genetic analysis, genome-wide SNP genotypes for about three fifths of the roughly 670 donors were used, and that subset was treated as a discovery cohort. Every repertoire in the discovery cohort had been generated on one and the same sequencing platform. HLA typing included class I and class II loci at four-digit resolution. Typing coverage varied by locus: about 620-630 donors for A, B, C, DRB1 and DQB1; about 520 for DQA1; nearly 610 for DPA1; 450 to 480 for DPB1. A handful of DR-DQ haplotypes were handled as single units for association and clustering because linkage in the cohort was strong. On average, 235,054 unique TCR beta nucleotide sequences were sequenced per donor among about 400 genotyped donors of the cohort, with around 19% of those sequences being non-productive.

The CDR3 runs 13 residues from the cysteine to the phenylalanine. This entry keeps only the CDR3 DNA: 39 bases, framed from base 1. Reading the germline V gene gives CDR1 SNHLY and CDR2 FYNNEI. The junction carries 10 bases between V and J, which are trimmed by 4 bases and 4 bases respectively. On the study overall, not on this receptor specifically: An association between a missense DCLRE1C variant and V-gene and J-gene trimming of TCR beta chains was found in a later genetic analysis and replicated in an independent cohort. A later analysis found that most CMV-associated TCR beta chains appeared HLA-restricted, with HLA associations seemingly driven largely by CMV exposure. The study listed 150 to 200 TCR beta chains as associated with cytomegalovirus. A later analysis associated about 18,000 TCR beta sequences with specific HLA alleles at a false discovery rate of 0.05. Strong co-occurrence of HLA alleles, especially DR and DQ, made assigning TCR associations to individual alleles difficult. Because HLA typing was missing for some donors at each locus, association tests included only the typed subset. The cohort was sequenced for TCR beta chains only, and without alpha or paired-chain data the features that could be detected were limited. A further reported finding was that TCR beta sequences accurately predicted the HLA-A and HLA-B alleles for most subjects in the first cohort. In both the original and validation cohorts, the classifier was reported to diagnose cytomegalovirus status with high specificity and sensitivity. A later analysis found that TCR association rates varied across HLA loci, with DRB1 alleles showing the most associated TCRs and HLA-C alleles the fewest. The presence/absence analyses assumed that sequencing depth was roughly uniform across donors, and that assumption may not be true. The 87-base-pair reads could not distinguish some IMGT-functional V segments, including TRBV6-2 and TRBV6-3, so those segments were excluded. Immune exposure information for the cohort was limited to CMV serostatus. Three of the identified cytomegalovirus-associated TCR beta chains were confirmed in vitro to be specific for cytomegalovirus antigens. The authors suggested that the approach could potentially be extended to other disease states and immunological phenotypes. A later genetic analysis reported fewer N-insertions in productive TCRs among donors in an Asian-associated ancestry cluster than the roughly 650-donor mean. A cluster of highly shared sequence variants was judged likely to represent a technical artifact of the sequencing pipeline. In an earlier analysis of about 600 of the donors, most TCR beta V segments appeared in productive rearrangements about 90% or about 30% of the time, broadly matching IMGT annotations. Most TCR sequences were observed very rarely across donors, whereas some public TCRs were present in many individuals. Linkage disequilibrium might explain the correlated functional status among segregating V segments, but an unknown experimental factor could not be ruled out. The earlier analysis of 450 to 700 of the donors excluded fewer than 20 rarely observed V segments, including chromosome 9 orphons, because counts were too low. Several of the top co-occurrence clusters appeared to be linked to parvovirus B19, influenza, CMV and Epstein-Barr virus, according to a later analysis. In a later analysis, HLA-associated TCR beta chains were found to be more clonally expanded and to have lower generation probabilities than equally common non-associated chains.

The library was produced with the immunoSEQ multiplex PCR assay. The multiplex PCR relied on a mix of 60 forward primers for TCR Vbeta segments and 13 reverse primers for TCR Jbeta segments. A multiplex PCR assay on genomic DNA amplified the CDR3 region of rearranged TCR beta genes. On the Illumina HiSeq System, the amplified TCR beta libraries were sequenced as 87-base-pair reads. The source study handled its data this way. Across the 500 to 850 repertoires, a later analysis counted 60 million to 90 million unique TCR beta chains, 9.5 million to 12 million of which were shared by at least two donors. To remove PCR and sequencing errors, raw reads were error-corrected and collapsed into unique sequences using a nearest-neighbor algorithm that merged closely related sequences. To assign V, D and J gene segments, CDR3 sequences were aligned to IMGT reference sequences. For a sequence to be retained, at least a six-nucleotide match to both a V gene segment and a J gene segment was required. A rearrangement was called productive if the CDR3 had no stop codons and remained in frame with V and J, and every other rearrangement was called non-productive. CDR3 was defined according to IMGT convention as the region running from the second conserved V-encoded cysteine to the conserved J-encoded phenylalanine. Sequences without an unambiguous match to a single V gene segment were excluded from the earlier analysis of over 500 of the donors. In an earlier analysis of approximately 500 of the donors, a V segment was called functional when productive rearrangements were above 56.7%, and segregating when the standard deviation between donors exceeded 5%. To diagnose cytomegalovirus status from the catalog of TCR beta chain sequences, a statistical classification framework was built. A later analysis assigned V and J genes by comparing TCR nucleotide sequences with IMGT/GENE-DB human TR gene sequences. The TCRdist pipeline was used in a later analysis to assign CDR3 sequences and most-parsimonious VDJ recombination scenarios. A later analysis defined each TCR beta chain by its CDR3 amino acid sequence plus V-gene family, and excluded reads lacking a unique V-gene family. To address suspected cross-contamination and a sequencing artifact, a later analysis removed 592 highly shared, low-generation-probability nucleotide sequences. A later analysis calculated a clonal expansion index for each public chain from normalized within-repertoire ranks of inferred template counts. A later analysis computed generation probabilities with a VDJ recombination model fitted to out-of-frame rearrangements, and checked the results against IGoR. In a later analysis, hypergeometric tests were used to score TCR-TCR, TCR-HLA and TCR-CMV co-occurrence, with a repertoire-size bias correction applied to TCR pairs. To estimate false discovery rates, a later analysis permuted the HLA or CMV assignments 20 times. In a later analysis, co-occurring TCRs were grouped with DBSCAN, and TCRdist sequence similarity was added when clustering was performed within HLA-allele-positive subsets. Repertoires with fewer than 30,000 or more than 120,000 public chains, plus five repertoires with anomalous nucleotide sharing, were excluded from co-occurrence clustering. Here the immuneACCESS table is served through TCRdb, limited to in-frame sequences with V and J called. Missing clones are a known gap in these copies; in checked studies unresolved V genes cover under half, and the rest lacks a known reason. V, J and clone size derive from that table, while D and trimming were established from the DNA sequence. The sample profile shows more than 150,000 clones; 76% of them were found once. The ten largest clones add up to roughly 1.6% of the sample.

The cohort comprised 710 or so healthy bone marrow donors. All cohort members were sampled while nominally healthy, although unrecorded immune exposures were likely present. The donor was CMV seronegative and was included in the group of around 320 seronegative cohort members. A peripheral blood sample was collected from each donor, and TCR beta sequencing was performed on peripheral blood mononuclear cells. Genomic DNA extraction from the blood cell samples was performed with the Qiagen DNeasy Blood Extraction Kit. This clone was picked up a small number of times. It has no known antigen specificity. Per-nucleotide qualities are absent, and no much larger clonotype sits a single base away.

The rearrangement combines TRBV2 with TRBJ1-2; the D gene cannot be resolved reliably. The sequence was obtained from a man younger than 35 in good health and CMV-seronegative. The sequencing input was PBMCs. The DNA sequence is as follows: TGTGCCAGCAGTGCCGAGGGCACCTATGGCTACACCTTC. Translated, it gives CASSAEGTYGYTF.